This T cell receptor beta chain originates from a study of blood T cells in healthy people across ages. Alongside a J-beta primer mix, a sample-barcoded 5' primer served in a second PCR lasting roughly 6 to 11 cycles. TCRdb fed the 5' RACE reads into MiXCR, producing one record per CDR3 protein. The data hold fewer than 950,000 distinct CDR3 sequences, with approximately 35% observed a single time. The V segment lost 5 bases and the J segment 3 bases; nucleotides outside the gene matches: 9. Germline loops: CDR1 MDHEN, CDR2 SYDVKM. The CDR3 sequence is 15 residues long. This TCR was sampled from a man between 18 and 35 years old in good health. The chain combines TRBV28 with TRBJ2-7, with 8 bases matching TRBD1. The sample consisted of blood. CDR3 nucleotides: TGTGCCAGCAGTCGCTCTGGGACAGGATTCTACGAGCAGTACTTC. Translated, it gives CASSRSGTGFYEQYF.